This entry lists 10 T cell receptor beta chains sequenced from one sample in a study of neoadjuvant nivolumab and ipilimumab in lung cancer. Measured with immunoSEQ multiplex PCR; TCRdb has only the in-frame clones, and not every one. The sample gives more than 25,000 clones, 76% of which show up once; 15% to 20% is in the top ten. Sequencing used tumor tissue, obtained after neoadjuvant nivolumab, alone or with ipilimumab, at or shortly before surgery. The receptors stem from an adult with non-small cell lung cancer.

This chain joins TRBV2 and TRBJ2-3; D not certain. V was cut by 7 bases and J by 0 bases, with 11 bases left in between. The CDR3 loop spans 14 amino acids. Germline V gene lookup returns CDR1 SNHLY and CDR2 FYNNEI. Here the CDR3 DNA reads TGTGCCAGCACCCAGACGGGTAGCACAGATACGCAGTATTTT. Translated, it gives CASTQTGSTDTQYF.

CDR3 region: CASSFRTGGYGYTF. CDR3 nucleotide sequence: TGTGCCAGCAGCTTTAGGACAGGGGGCTATGGCTACACCTTC. The chain links TRBV11-2 to TRBJ1-2, with 10 positions matching TRBD1. Germline trimming cut 3 bases from V and 4 bases from J; bases unmatched to any gene: 2. Looked up from germline, CDR1 is SGHAT and CDR2 is FQNNGV. This CDR3 has 14 residues.

V and J are TRBV10-2 and TRBJ1-2, with D unclear. CDR3 length: 13 amino acids. CDR1 is WSHSY, CDR2 SAAADI, per germline. V was trimmed by 3 bases and J by 4 bases, leaving 9 bases between them. CDR3 region: CASSEGQIYGYTF. The CDR3 DNA reads as TGCGCCAGCAGTGAAGGGCAGATCTATGGCTACACCTTC.

The CDR3 region is CASSGQLNEQYF. The CDR3 DNA follows: TGTGCCAGCAGTGGGCAGCTCAACGAGCAGTACTTC. This rearrangement joins TRBV2 to TRBJ2-7, with D hard to call. CDR3 length equals 12 residues. CDR1 SNHLY and CDR2 FYNNEI come from the germline V gene. V was shortened by 4 bases and J by 5 bases, with 9 bases between the two germline ends.

The chain joins TRBV7-2 to TRBJ2-7; D perhaps matches TRBD1 (5 bases). Germline CDR1 SGHTA, CDR2 FQGNSA. The CDR3 covers 12 residues. V was shortened by 5 bases and J by 3 bases, with 8 bases between the two germline ends. The CDR3 here is CASSDSHYEQYF. CDR3 DNA: TGTGCCAGCAGCGACAGTCACTACGAGCAGTACTTC.

V is TRBV6-6 and J is TRBJ1-4; no clear D gene. Germline CDR1 is MNHNY and CDR2 is SVGAGI (reference sequence). V lost 4 bases and J lost 8, with 17 bases in between. The CDR3 contains 15 residues. CDR3 nucleotides: TGTGCCAGCAGTTTAGGCGGACCTACGAGGGAAAAACTGTTTTTT. This codes for CASSLGGPTREKLFF.

The chain couples TRBV10-2 to TRBJ2-2; D gene ambiguous. Trimming removed 8 bases from V and 1 base from J, with 8 bases in between. The CDR3 is 13 residues long. Looked up from germline, CDR1 is WSHSY and CDR2 is SAAADI. The CDR3: CASRTVNTGELFF. DNA for the CDR3: TGCGCCAGCCGAACAGTGAACACCGGGGAGCTGTTTTTT.

The J gene is TRBJ2-3, the V gene TRBV7-9, with 8 positions matching TRBD2. The ends lost 4 bases at V and 2 bases at J; junction bases unmatched: 8. CDR3 length: 16 amino acids. CDR1 and CDR2 (germline): SEHNR, FQNEAQ (reference sequence). The CDR3 loop reads CASSSSGGLVTDTQYF. CDR3 in DNA: TGTGCCAGCAGCTCTTCGGGGGGGCTAGTCACAGATACGCAGTATTTT. The full variable domain, its missing parts supplied by reference TRBV7-9 and TRBJ2-3, is DTGVSQNPRHKITKRGQNVTFRCDPISEHNRLYWYRQTLGQGPEFLTYFQNEAQLEKSRLLSDRFSAERPKGSFSTLEIQRTEQGDSAMYLCASSSSGGLVTDTQYFGPGTRLTVL.

The V and J genes are TRBV7-8 and TRBJ1-1, with D uncertain. V was trimmed by 4 bases and J by 2 bases, leaving 8 bases between them. Germline CDR1 SGHVS, CDR2 FQNEAQ. CDR3 size: 13 residues. The CDR3 here is CASSSLLNTEAFF. CDR3 DNA sequence: TGTGCCAGCAGCTCCCTTCTTAACACTGAAGCTTTCTTT.

Written as DNA, the CDR3 is TGTGCCATCAGTCAGGGGGACTGGGATGGCTACACCTTC. Protein sequence: CAISQGDWDGYTF. V gene TRBV10-3 combines with J gene TRBJ1-2, with 7 bases aligning to TRBD1. After removal of 5 bases from V and 6 bases from J, the junction contained 6 bases not matched to a gene. Germline lookup yields CDR1 ENHRY and CDR2 SYGVKD. CDR3 size: 13 residues.